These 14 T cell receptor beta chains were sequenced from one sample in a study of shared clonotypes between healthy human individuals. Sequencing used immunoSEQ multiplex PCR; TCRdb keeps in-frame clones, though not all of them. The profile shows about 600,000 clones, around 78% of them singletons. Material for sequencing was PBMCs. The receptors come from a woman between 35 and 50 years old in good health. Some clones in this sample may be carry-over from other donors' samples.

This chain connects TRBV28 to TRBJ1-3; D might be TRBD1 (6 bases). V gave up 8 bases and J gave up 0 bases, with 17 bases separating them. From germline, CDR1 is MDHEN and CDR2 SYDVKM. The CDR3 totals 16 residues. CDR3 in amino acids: CASSQGGLSSGNTIYF. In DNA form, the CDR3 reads TGTGCCAGCTCCCAAGGGGGGTTAAGCTCTGGAAACACCATATATTTT.

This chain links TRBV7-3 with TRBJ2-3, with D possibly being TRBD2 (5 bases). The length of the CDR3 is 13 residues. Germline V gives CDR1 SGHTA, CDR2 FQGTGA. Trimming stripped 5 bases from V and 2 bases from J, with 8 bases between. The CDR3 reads CASSPDFTDTQYF. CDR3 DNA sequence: TGTGCCAGCAGCCCGGACTTCACAGATACGCAGTATTTT.

CDR3 DNA sequence: TGTGCCAGCAGCCTATGGACAGGGGTCACCGGGGAGCTGTTTTTT. Its translation is CASSLWTGVTGELFF. The gene calls are TRBV7-2 and TRBJ2-2, with TRBD1 matching 9 bases. CDR1 and CDR2 from the germline V gene are SGHTA and FQGNSA. V was pared by 5 bases and J by 4 bases, with 5 bases of the junction left unmatched. The CDR3 contains 15 residues.

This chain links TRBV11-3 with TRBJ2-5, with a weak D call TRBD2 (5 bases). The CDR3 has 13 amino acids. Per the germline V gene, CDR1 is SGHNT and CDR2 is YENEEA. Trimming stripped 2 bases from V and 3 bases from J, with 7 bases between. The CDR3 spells CASSLSGKETQYF. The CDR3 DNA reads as TGTGCCAGCAGCTTATCCGGGAAAGAGACCCAGTACTTC.

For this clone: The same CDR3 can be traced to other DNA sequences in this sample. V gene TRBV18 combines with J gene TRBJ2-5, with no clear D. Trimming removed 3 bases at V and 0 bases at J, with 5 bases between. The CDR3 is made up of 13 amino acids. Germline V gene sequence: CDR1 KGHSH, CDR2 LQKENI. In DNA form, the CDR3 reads TGTGCCAGCTCACCTGGGTACCAAGAGACCCAGTACTTC. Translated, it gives CASSPGYQETQYF. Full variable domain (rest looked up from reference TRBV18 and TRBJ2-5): NAGVMQNPRHLVRRRGQEARLRCSPMKGHSHVYWYRQLPEEGLKFMVYLQKENIIDESGMPKERFSAEFPKEGPSILRIQQVVRGDSAAYFCASSPGYQETQYFGPGTRLLVL.

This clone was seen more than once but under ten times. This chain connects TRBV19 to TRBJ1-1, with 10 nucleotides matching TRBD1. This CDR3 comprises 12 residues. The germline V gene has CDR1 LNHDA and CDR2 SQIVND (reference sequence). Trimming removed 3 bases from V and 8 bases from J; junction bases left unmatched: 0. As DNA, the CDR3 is TGTGCCAGTAGTATGACAGGGGGCGAAGCTTTCTTT. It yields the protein CASSMTGGEAFF.

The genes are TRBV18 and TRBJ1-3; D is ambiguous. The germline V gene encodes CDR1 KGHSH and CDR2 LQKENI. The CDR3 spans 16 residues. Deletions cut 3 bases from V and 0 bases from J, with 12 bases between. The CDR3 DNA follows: TGTGCCAGCTCACCGGACCCCTTCGGCTCTGGAAACACCATATATTTT. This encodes CASSPDPFGSGNTIYF.

CDR3 coding DNA: TGTGCCAGCAGAGGAGGTCTCCTCGGAGCCGAGCAGTACTTC. This sequence encodes CASRGGLLGAEQYF. V usage is TRBV27 and J usage is TRBJ2-7, with a possible D match to TRBD2 (5 bases). Germline loops: CDR1 MNHEY, CDR2 SMNVEV (reference sequence). The CDR3 has 14 amino acids. V was shortened by 6 bases and J by 6 bases, with 18 bases between the two germline ends.

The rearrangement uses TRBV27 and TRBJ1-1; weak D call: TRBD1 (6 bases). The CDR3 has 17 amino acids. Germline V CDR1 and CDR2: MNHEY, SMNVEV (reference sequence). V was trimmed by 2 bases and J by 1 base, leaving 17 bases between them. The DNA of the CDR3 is TGTGCCAGCAGTTTAGACGCATACAGGGCGGGGAACACTGAAGCTTTCTTT. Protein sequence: CASSLDAYRAGNTEAFF.

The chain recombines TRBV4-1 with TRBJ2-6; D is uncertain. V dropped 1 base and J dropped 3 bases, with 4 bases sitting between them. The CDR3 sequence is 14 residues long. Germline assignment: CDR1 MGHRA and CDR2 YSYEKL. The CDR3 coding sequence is TGCGCCAGCAGCCAAGGAGGTGGGGCCAACGTCCTGACTTTC. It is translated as CASSQGGGANVLTF.

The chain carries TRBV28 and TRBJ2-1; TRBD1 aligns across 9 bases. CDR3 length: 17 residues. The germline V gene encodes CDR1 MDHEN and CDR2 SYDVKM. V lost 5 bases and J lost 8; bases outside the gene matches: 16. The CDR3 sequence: CASSTTGGGYVVDEQFF. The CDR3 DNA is TGTGCCAGCAGTACAACAGGGGGCGGCTACGTTGTCGATGAGCAGTTCTTC. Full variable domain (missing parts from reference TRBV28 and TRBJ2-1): DVKVTQSSRYLVKRTGEKVFLECVQDMDHENMFWYRQDPGLGLRLIYFSYDVKMKEKGDIPEGYSVSREKKERFSLILESASTNQTSMYLCASSTTGGGYVVDEQFFGPGTRLTVL.

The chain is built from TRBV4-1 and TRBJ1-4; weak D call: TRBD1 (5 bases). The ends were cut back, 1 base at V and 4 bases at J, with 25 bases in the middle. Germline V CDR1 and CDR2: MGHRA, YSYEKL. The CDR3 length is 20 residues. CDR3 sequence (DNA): TGCGCCAGCAGCCAAGTTTCTTTGGGGCTTCTCGCTGGGGATAATGAAAAACTGTTTTTT. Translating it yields CASSQVSLGLLAGDNEKLFF.

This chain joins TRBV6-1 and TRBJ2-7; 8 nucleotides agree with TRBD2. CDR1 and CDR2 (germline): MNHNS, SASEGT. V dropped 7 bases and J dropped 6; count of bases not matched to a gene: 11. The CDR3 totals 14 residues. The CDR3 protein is CASKVAGGPGEQYF. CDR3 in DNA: TGTGCCAGCAAAGTCGCGGGAGGTCCGGGCGAGCAGTACTTC.

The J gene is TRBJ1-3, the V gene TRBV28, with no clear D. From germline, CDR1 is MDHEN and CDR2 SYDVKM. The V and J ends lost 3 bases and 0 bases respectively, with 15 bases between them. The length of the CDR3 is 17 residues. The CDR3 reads CASSFVEGLFSGNTIYF. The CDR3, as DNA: TGTGCCAGCAGTTTTGTAGAGGGCCTCTTCTCTGGAAACACCATATATTTT.